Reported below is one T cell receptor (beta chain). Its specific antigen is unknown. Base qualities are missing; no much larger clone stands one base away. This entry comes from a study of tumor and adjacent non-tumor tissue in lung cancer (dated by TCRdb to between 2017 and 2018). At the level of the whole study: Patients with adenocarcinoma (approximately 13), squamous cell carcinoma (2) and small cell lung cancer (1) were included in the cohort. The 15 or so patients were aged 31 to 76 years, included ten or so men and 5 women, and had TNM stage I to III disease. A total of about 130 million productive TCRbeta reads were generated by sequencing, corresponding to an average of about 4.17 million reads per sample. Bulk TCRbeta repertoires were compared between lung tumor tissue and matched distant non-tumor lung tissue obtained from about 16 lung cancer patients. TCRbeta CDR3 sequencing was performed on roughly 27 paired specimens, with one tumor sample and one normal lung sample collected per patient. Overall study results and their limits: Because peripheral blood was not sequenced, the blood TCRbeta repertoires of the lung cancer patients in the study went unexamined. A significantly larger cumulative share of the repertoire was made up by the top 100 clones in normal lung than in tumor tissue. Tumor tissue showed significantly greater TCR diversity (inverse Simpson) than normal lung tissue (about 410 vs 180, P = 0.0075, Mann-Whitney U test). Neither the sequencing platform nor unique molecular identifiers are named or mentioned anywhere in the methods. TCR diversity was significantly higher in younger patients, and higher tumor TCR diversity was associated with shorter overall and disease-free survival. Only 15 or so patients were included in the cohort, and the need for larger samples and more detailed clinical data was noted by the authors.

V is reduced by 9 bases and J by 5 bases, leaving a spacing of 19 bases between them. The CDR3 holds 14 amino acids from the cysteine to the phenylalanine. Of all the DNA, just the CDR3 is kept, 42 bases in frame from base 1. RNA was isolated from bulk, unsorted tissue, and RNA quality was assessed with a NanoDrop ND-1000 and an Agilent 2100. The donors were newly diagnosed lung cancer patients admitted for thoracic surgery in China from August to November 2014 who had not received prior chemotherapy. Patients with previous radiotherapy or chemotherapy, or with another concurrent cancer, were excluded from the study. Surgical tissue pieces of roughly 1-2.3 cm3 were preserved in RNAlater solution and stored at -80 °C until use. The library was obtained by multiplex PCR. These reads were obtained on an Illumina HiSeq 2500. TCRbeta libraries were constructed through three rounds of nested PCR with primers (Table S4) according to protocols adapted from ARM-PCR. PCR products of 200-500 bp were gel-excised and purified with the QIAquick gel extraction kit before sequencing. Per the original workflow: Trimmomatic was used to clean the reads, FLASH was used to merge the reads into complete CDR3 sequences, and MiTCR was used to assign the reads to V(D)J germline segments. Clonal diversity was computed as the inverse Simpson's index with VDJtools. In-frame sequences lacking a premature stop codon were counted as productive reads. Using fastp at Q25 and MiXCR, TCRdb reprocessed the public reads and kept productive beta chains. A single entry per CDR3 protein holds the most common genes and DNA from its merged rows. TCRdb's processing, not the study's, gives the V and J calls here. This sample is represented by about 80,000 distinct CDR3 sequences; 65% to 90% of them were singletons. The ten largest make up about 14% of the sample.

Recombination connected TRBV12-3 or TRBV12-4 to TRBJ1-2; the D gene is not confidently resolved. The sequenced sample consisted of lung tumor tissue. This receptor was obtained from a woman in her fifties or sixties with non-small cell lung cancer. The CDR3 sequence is CARSPTKKNYGYTF. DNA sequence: TGTGCCAGAAGTCCGACAAAAAAGAATTATGGCTACACCTTC.